This T cell receptor (beta chain) was captured in a study of shared clonotypes between healthy human individuals. The method was immunoSEQ multiplex PCR; TCRdb's version includes in-frame clones alone and lacks a portion of them. The sample has about 520,000 clones; 81% are singletons. Germline V gene sequence: CDR1 SNHLY, CDR2 FYNNEI. Trimming removed 5 bases from V and 4 bases from J; junction bases left unmatched: 3. This CDR3 has 14 residues. This clone was detected only a few times. The chain joins TRBV2 to TRBJ1-2, with 11 bases aligning to TRBD1. This receptor was taken from a woman in her 40s in good health. Some clones in this sample may be carry-over from other donors' samples. Sequencing was performed on PBMCs. In DNA form, the CDR3 reads TGTGCCAGCAGTAGGGACAGGGGGGTCTATGGCTACACCTTC. As protein: CASSRDRGVYGYTF.